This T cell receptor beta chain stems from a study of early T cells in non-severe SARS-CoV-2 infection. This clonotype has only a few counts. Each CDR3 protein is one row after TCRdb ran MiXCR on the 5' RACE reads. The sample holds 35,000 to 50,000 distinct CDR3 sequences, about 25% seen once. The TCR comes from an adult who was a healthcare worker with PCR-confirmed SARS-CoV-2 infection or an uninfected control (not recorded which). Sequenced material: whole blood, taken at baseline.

In nucleotides, the CDR3 is TGTGCTAGTGGTTGGGGGTCGGCAGGCGGGAACATTCAGTACTTC. Protein product: CASGWGSAGGNIQYF. The chain joins TRBV12-5 to TRBJ2-4; either TRBD1 or TRBD2 may supply D (5 bases each). V was shortened by 4 bases and J by 7 bases, with 17 bases between the two germline ends. This CDR3 has 15 amino acids. Germline CDR1 LGHNT, CDR2 FRNRAP.